The source of this T cell receptor beta chain is a study of T cells after yellow fever vaccination. The CDR3 has 17 residues. V shed 5 bases and J 6 bases; nucleotides not matched to a gene: 13. Germline CDR1 reads KGHSH; CDR2 reads LQKENI. TCRdb recomputed calls from the 5' RACE reads with MiXCR, one row per CDR3 protein. The sample lists about 350,000 distinct CDR3 sequences, roughly 12% occurring once. Study-wide results and limits: Abundant clonotypes (contaminants from the bulk population) could be present in FACS-sorted repertoires.

With regard to this clonotype: As yet, its antigen is unknown.

The specimen was PBMCs, collected on the day of the first yellow fever vaccination. The rearrangement joins TRBV18 to TRBJ1-2; 12 bases are a match to TRBD1. This TCR derives from a man aged 18 to 29 who received the YFV17D yellow fever vaccine. CDR3 residues: CASSSYSTGTGGDGYTF. CDR3 sequence (DNA): TGTGCCAGCTCATCGTATTCAACCGGGACAGGGGGCGATGGCTACACCTTC.